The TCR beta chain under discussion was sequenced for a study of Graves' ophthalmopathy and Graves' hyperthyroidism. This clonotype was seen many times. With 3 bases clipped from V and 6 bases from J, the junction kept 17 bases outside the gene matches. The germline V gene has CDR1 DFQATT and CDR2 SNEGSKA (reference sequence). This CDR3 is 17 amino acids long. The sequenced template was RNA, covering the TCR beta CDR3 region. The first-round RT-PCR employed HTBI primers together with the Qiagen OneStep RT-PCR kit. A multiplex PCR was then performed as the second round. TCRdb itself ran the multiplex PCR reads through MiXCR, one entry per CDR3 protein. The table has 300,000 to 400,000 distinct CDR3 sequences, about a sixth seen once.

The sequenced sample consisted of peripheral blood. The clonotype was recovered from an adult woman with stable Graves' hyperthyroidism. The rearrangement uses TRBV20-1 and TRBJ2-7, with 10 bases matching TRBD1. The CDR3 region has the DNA TGCAGTGCTAGTACCCCGACAGGGGGCGCCTTGGGAGGCGAGCAGTACTTC. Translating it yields CSASTPTGGALGGEQYF.